Listed here are 8 T cell receptor beta chains from one sample, sequenced in a study of T cell responses to AZD1222 COVID-19 vaccine. Clones were sequenced by immunoSEQ multiplex PCR, and TCRdb holds only the in-frame ones, with some missing. The repertoire holds 150,000 or so clones, with more than 90% as singletons. The sample consisted of peripheral blood, taken on day 0 of AZD1222 vaccination. These receptors were obtained from an adult in good health.

This clone was counted only a few times. The gene calls are TRBV9 and TRBJ1-3; tentative D call: TRBD1 (6 bases). The V end was cut by 3 bases, the J end by 2 bases, with 12 bases between. The CDR3 length is 15 residues. The germline gives CDR1 SGDLS, CDR2 YYNGEE. This chain's CDR3 is CASSAPGGAGNTIYF. The CDR3 coding sequence is TGTGCCAGCAGCGCCCCCGGGGGCGCTGGAAACACCATATATTTT.

This chain joins TRBV7-2 and TRBJ2-3; 8 bases align to TRBD1. The CDR3 is 14 residues long. In germline, CDR1 is SGHTA, CDR2 FQGNSA. The ends lost 2 bases at V and 4 bases at J; junction bases unmatched: 2. CDR3 nucleotide sequence: TGTGCCAGCAGCTTACAGGGGGCCGCAGATACGCAGTATTTT. Translating it yields CASSLQGAADTQYF. Full variable domain (missing parts from reference TRBV7-2 and TRBJ2-3): GAGVSQSPSNKVTEKGKDVELRCDPISGHTALYWYRQSLGQGLEFLIYFQGNSAPDKSGLPSDRFSAERTGGSVSTLTIQRTQQEDSAVYLCASSLQGAADTQYFGPGTRLTVL.

V usage is TRBV28 and J usage is TRBJ1-3; D ambiguous. The germline V gene encodes CDR1 MDHEN and CDR2 SYDVKM. This CDR3 has 15 amino acids. V shed 1 base and J shed 0 bases, with 7 bases lying between them. The CDR3 here is CASSLYANSGNTIYF. CDR3 DNA sequence: TGTGCCAGCAGTTTATACGCCAACTCTGGAAACACCATATATTTT.

This chain joins TRBV10-3 and TRBJ1-4, with unresolved D. V was cut by 5 bases and J by 3 bases, with 13 bases left in between. Germline values: CDR1 ENHRY, CDR2 SYGVKD. The CDR3 runs to 15 residues. CDR3 nucleotides: TGTGCCATCAGTCCCGACGGTAGCTCTAATGAAAAACTGTTTTTT. It encodes CAISPDGSSNEKLFF.

The rearrangement uses TRBV12-3 or TRBV12-4 and TRBJ1-4; D possibly corresponds to TRBD1 (5 bases). The CDR3 contains 13 residues. Between the trimmed V and J ends, which lost 4 bases and 6 bases, there was a span of 9 bases. CDR3 in amino acids: CASSSRADEKLFF. The DNA for the CDR3 is TGTGCCAGCAGTTCCAGGGCAGATGAAAAACTGTTTTTT.

V and J are TRBV7-2 and TRBJ1-3; 7 bases line up with TRBD1. Germline assignment: CDR1 SGHTA and CDR2 FQGNSA. The ends lost 5 bases at V and 2 bases at J; junction bases unmatched: 3. The CDR3 contains 14 residues. As DNA, the CDR3 is TGTGCCAGCAGCGAGGGGGCCACTGGAAACACCATATATTTT. It codes for CASSEGATGNTIYF. The variable domain in full, completed from reference TRBV7-2 and TRBJ1-3, reads GAGVSQSPSNKVTEKGKDVELRCDPISGHTALYWYRQSLGQGLEFLIYFQGNSAPDKSGLPSDRFSAERTGGSVSTLTIQRTQQEDSAVYLCASSEGATGNTIYFGEGSWLTVV.

The genes are TRBV12-5 and TRBJ2-3, with 8 bases identical to TRBD1. This CDR3 spans 15 amino acids. V lost 7 bases to trimming and J lost 1 base; unmatched junction nucleotides: 7. Germline CDR1 LGHNT, CDR2 FRNRAP. CDR3 DNA: TGTGCTAGTGTTATGGACAGGGAAGGCACAGATACGCAGTATTTT. It encodes CASVMDREGTDTQYF. Full variable domain (remainder filled in from reference TRBV12-5 and TRBJ2-3): DARVTQTPRHKVTEMGQEVTMRCQPILGHNTVFWYRQTMMQGLELLAYFRNRAPLDDSGMPKDRFSAEMPDATLATLKIQPSEPRDSAVYFCASVMDREGTDTQYFGPGTRLTVL.

This rearrangement joins TRBV4-1 to TRBJ1-1, with 8 nucleotides matching TRBD1. This CDR3 has 16 amino acids. Trimming at V came to 5 bases and at J to 1 base, leaving 9 bases not matched to a gene. The germline V gene has CDR1 MGHRA and CDR2 YSYEKL. The chain's CDR3 is CASSKSQGASNTEAFF. CDR3 DNA: TGCGCCAGCAGCAAAAGCCAGGGGGCGTCGAACACTGAAGCTTTCTTT.